Sequencing of this TCR beta chain was carried out in a study of blood T cell repertoires in COVID-19. This clone turned up a few times. The same CDR3 also results from other DNA sequences found in this sample. Method: immunoSEQ multiplex PCR; TCRdb's copy keeps in-frame clones and lacks some. The data show 200,000 to 300,000 clones, with roughly 90% seen just once and around 4.2% held by the top ten. V dropped 3 bases and J dropped 3; count of bases not matched to a gene: 4. The germline V gene has CDR1 MNHEY and CDR2 SMNVEV (reference sequence). CDR3 length: 14 amino acids. Those enrolled, adults aged about 18 to 89 years, came from around 24 US areas. Participant-given clinical history determined each cohort assignment.

The chain employs TRBV27 and TRBJ1-2; 7 nucleotides align to TRBD1. Sequencing was performed on PBMCs or T cells enriched from blood (not recorded which). The sequence was obtained from a woman aged 25 to 39 with acute COVID-19. DNA for the CDR3: TGTGCCAGCAGTTTGCCACAGGGGTACTATGGCTACACCTTC. This gives the protein CASSLPQGYYGYTF.